Below are 3 T cell receptor beta chains sequenced from a single sample in a study of PD-1 blockade in mismatch repair-deficient tumors. Profiled with immunoSEQ multiplex PCR; TCRdb holds only in-frame clones, not every one. This sample has roughly 130,000 clones, with about nine tenths found just once. This sample comprised peripheral blood, obtained 70 to 72 weeks after starting pembrolizumab. These receptors were collected from an adult with mismatch repair-deficient cancer.

This chain connects TRBV4-2 to TRBJ1-4; no definite D call. The V end was cut by 0 bases, the J end by 0 bases, with 8 bases between. From germline, CDR1 is LGHNA and CDR2 YNFKEQ. This CDR3 comprises 16 residues. The CDR3: CASSQDPHATNEKLFF. The CDR3 DNA reads as TGTGCCAGCAGCCAAGATCCCCACGCAACTAATGAAAAACTGTTTTTT.

The J gene is TRBJ2-2, the V gene TRBV27, with 9 bases fitting TRBD1. Germline-derived CDR1 and CDR2 are MNHEY and SMNVEV (reference sequence). The CDR3 loop spans 13 amino acids. J lost 6 bases, V lost 6 bases, and 2 bases had no gene match. For the CDR3, the DNA is TGTGCCAGCAGACAGGGGGCCGCCGGGGAGCTGTTTTTT. This encodes CASRQGAAGELFF.

The chain employs TRBV10-1 and TRBJ2-3, with no clear D. Germline loops: CDR1 WNHNN, CDR2 SYGVQD (reference sequence). Trimming cost V 3 bases and J 2 bases, with 0 bases left between them. The CDR3 sequence is 11 residues long. This CDR3 reads CASSDTDTQYF. As DNA, the CDR3 is TGCGCCAGCAGTGACACAGATACGCAGTATTTT.